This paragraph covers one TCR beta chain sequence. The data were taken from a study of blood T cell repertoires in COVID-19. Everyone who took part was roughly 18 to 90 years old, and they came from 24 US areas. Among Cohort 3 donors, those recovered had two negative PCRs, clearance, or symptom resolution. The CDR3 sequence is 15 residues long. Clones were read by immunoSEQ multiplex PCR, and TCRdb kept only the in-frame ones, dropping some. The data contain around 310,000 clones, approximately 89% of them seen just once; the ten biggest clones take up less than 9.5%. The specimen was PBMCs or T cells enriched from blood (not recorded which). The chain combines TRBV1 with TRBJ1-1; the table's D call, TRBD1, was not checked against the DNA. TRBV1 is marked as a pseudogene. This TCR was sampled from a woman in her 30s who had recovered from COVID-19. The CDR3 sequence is CTSLGTGDMNTEAFF. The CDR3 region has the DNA TGCACCAGCCTCGGGACAGGGGACATGAACACTGAAGCTTTCTTT.